Detailed here is one T cell receptor (beta chain). The antigen it recognizes is unknown. Base qualities were left out, and no much larger clone turns up one base away. The cohort was made up of under 800 healthy bone marrow donors. Cohort members were all nominally healthy when sampled, although unrecorded immune exposures were likely present. The donor tested CMV seropositive, placing the donor among the 310 or so seropositive members of the cohort. Each donor provided a peripheral blood sample, and peripheral blood mononuclear cells were used for TCR beta sequencing. The Qiagen DNeasy Blood Extraction Kit was used to extract genomic DNA from the blood cell samples. The data derive from a study of cytomegalovirus exposure and HLA in healthy donors (dated 2017 in TCRdb). Background for the entire study: An earlier analysis of several hundred of the donors reported 276 Gb of sequence data and 100 million to 120 million unique TCR beta sequences obtained from about 200 million T cells. About 300 gigabases of sequencing data and tens of millions of unique TCR sequences were included in an early release covering 550 to 650 HLA-typed donors. Of the 300 to 500 genotyped donors, 81% were placed in the genetic ancestry cluster associated with self-reported Caucasian donors. The study aimed to test whether signatures of past pathogen exposure could be identified by cataloging public T cell receptors. The T cell repertoires of several hundred subjects were profiled by immunosequencing and related to cytomegalovirus serostatus. In addition to the first cohort of approximately 650 subjects, a separate validation cohort of 100 to 150 different subjects was used. To predict cytomegalovirus infection status, the study brought together high-throughput TCR immunosequencing, statistical association of individual TCRs with disease status, and machine learning. In a later analysis, previously published TCR beta repertoires from some 640 donors were re-analyzed and high-resolution HLA genotyping was added so that TCR occurrence patterns could be studied. Rather than drawing on any new phenotypic data, the later analysis identified candidate immune exposures from TCR beta sequences and the way those sequences occurred across donors. An earlier analysis of 587 of the donors applied high-throughput TCR beta sequencing to assess whether each TCR beta V gene segment acted as functional or pseudogenic. Donor age, sex, ethnicity and CMV serostatus were compiled alongside the repertoire data. Genome-wide SNP genotypes for about 65% of the 666 donors were used in a later genetic analysis, which treated that subset as a discovery cohort. Every discovery cohort repertoire had been produced on one sequencing platform. Both class I and class II loci were covered by HLA typing, at four-digit resolution. The number of donors typed differed by locus, with roughly 620-640 for A, B, C, DRB1 and DQB1, 522 for DQA1, approximately 580 for DPA1, and around 460 for DPB1. Roughly 5 DR-DQ haplotypes were handled as single units for association and clustering, since linkage in the cohort was strong. On average, around 240,000 unique TCR beta nucleotide sequences were sequenced per donor among about 400 genotyped donors of the cohort, with roughly 18% of those sequences being non-productive.

Receptors were amplified or captured by the immunoSEQ multiplex PCR assay. For the multiplex PCR, a mixture combining 60 forward primers for TCR Vbeta segments and 13 reverse primers for TCR Jbeta segments was used. The CDR3 region of rearranged TCR beta genes was amplified from genomic DNA by a multiplex PCR assay. Amplified TCR beta libraries were sequenced as 87-base-pair reads on the Illumina HiSeq System. On the authors' methods: In a later analysis, tens of millions of unique TCR beta chains were counted across the approximately 670 repertoires, and roughly 11 million of these chains were shared by at least two donors. Raw reads were error-corrected and collapsed into unique sequences with a nearest-neighbor algorithm that merged closely related sequences to remove PCR and sequencing errors. V, D and J gene segments were assigned by aligning CDR3 sequences to IMGT reference sequences. Each retained sequence needed at least a six-nucleotide match to both a V gene segment and a J gene segment. Rearrangements were classified as productive when the CDR3 lacked stop codons and remained in frame with V and J, and all other rearrangements were classified as non-productive. Following IMGT convention, CDR3 was defined as the stretch from the second conserved V-encoded cysteine to the conserved J-encoded phenylalanine. In an earlier analysis of roughly 610 of the donors, sequences lacking an unambiguous match to a single V gene segment were excluded. In an earlier analysis of around 590 of the donors, a V segment was called functional when productive rearrangements were above 56.7%, and segregating when the standard deviation between donors exceeded 5%. To diagnose cytomegalovirus status from the catalog of TCR beta chain sequences, a statistical classification framework was built. In a later analysis, TCR nucleotide sequences were compared against IMGT/GENE-DB human TR gene sequences so that V and J genes could be assigned. In a later analysis, CDR3 sequences and most-parsimonious VDJ recombination scenarios were assigned using the TCRdist pipeline. A later analysis defined each TCR beta chain by its CDR3 amino acid sequence plus V-gene family, and excluded reads lacking a unique V-gene family. To address suspected cross-contamination and a sequencing artifact, a later analysis removed around 600 highly shared, low-generation-probability nucleotide sequences. In a later analysis, a clonal expansion index for each public chain was calculated from normalized within-repertoire ranks of inferred template counts. A later analysis computed generation probabilities with a VDJ recombination model fitted to out-of-frame rearrangements, and checked the results against IGoR. A later analysis scored TCR-TCR, TCR-HLA and TCR-CMV co-occurrence with hypergeometric tests, applying a repertoire-size bias correction to TCR pairs. To estimate false discovery rates, a later analysis permuted the HLA or CMV assignments 20 times. In a later analysis, co-occurring TCRs were grouped using DBSCAN, with TCRdist sequence similarity added in when clustering inside HLA-allele-positive subsets. Repertoires with fewer than 30,000 or more than 120,000 public chains, plus five repertoires with anomalous nucleotide sharing, were excluded from co-occurrence clustering. Held by TCRdb, this immuneACCESS table contains in-frame sequences only and omits some clones. Under half of the omission traces to an unresolved V gene where checked; the cause of the rest is unknown. V, J and clone size were drawn from that table, and D and trimming were deduced from the DNA. The sample table shows more than 85,000 clones, and 79% are seen once. Jointly, the top ten make up around 4% of the sample.

General findings and caveats noted by the study authors: A later genetic analysis associated a missense DCLRE1C variant with V-gene and J-gene trimming of TCR beta chains, and an independent cohort replicated the association. A few of the identified cytomegalovirus-associated TCR beta chains were confirmed in vitro to be specific for cytomegalovirus antigens. In a later analysis, the rate of TCR association differed among HLA loci, with DRB1 alleles having the most associated TCRs and HLA-C alleles having the fewest. According to a later analysis, most CMV-associated TCR beta chains appeared to be HLA-restricted, and the HLA associations seemed to be driven largely by CMV exposure. Presence/absence analyses assumed roughly uniform sequencing depth across donors, an assumption that may not hold. A cluster of highly shared sequence variants was judged likely to be a technical artifact of the sequencing pipeline. A further reported finding was that TCR beta sequences accurately predicted the HLA-A and HLA-B alleles for most subjects in the first cohort. Linkage disequilibrium might explain the correlated functional status among segregating V segments, but an unknown experimental factor could not be ruled out. The only immune exposure information available for the cohort was CMV serostatus. When HLA alleles, especially DR and DQ, strongly co-occurred, attributing TCR associations to individual alleles was difficult. This cohort had only TCR beta chains sequenced, and the lack of alpha or paired-chain data limited which features could be detected. Most TCR sequences were seen in very few donors, while some public TCRs were found in many individuals. The classifier was reported to diagnose cytomegalovirus status with high specificity and sensitivity in both the original and validation cohorts. It was suggested by the authors that the approach could potentially be generalized to other disease states and immunological phenotypes. Because some donors lacked HLA typing at each locus, the association tests relied only on the typed subset. According to a later analysis, parvovirus B19, influenza, CMV and Epstein-Barr virus appeared linked to several top co-occurrence clusters. Because counts were too low, roughly 16 rarely observed V segments, including chromosome 9 orphons, were left out of the earlier analysis of a few hundred of the donors. According to a later genetic analysis, donors in an Asian-associated ancestry cluster had fewer N-insertions in productive TCRs than the roughly 670-donor mean. In a later analysis, around 15,000 TCR beta sequences were associated with specific HLA alleles at a false discovery rate of 0.05. A later analysis found that HLA-associated TCR beta chains were more clonally expanded and had lower generation probabilities than equally common non-associated chains. In an earlier analysis of around 500 of the donors, most TCR beta V segments appeared in productive rearrangements about 90% or about 30% of the time, broadly matching IMGT annotations. A total of roughly 160 TCR beta chains were listed by the study as associated with cytomegalovirus.

The sample was PBMCs. The sequence was obtained from a female donor in good health and CMV-seropositive.

The CDR3 has the sequence CASSPDRALQGAFF. The sequenced DNA: TGTGCCAGCAGTCCGGACAGGGCCCTCCAGGGAGCTTTCTTT. This sequence uses TRBV27 and TRBJ1-1, with 8 central nucleotides matching TRBD1. The V end gives up 5 bases and the J end 10 bases, leaving 12 bases in the junction not matched to a gene. The CDR3 numbers 14 residues from cysteine through phenylalanine. Here the CDR3 DNA is all that survives: 42 bases in frame from base 1. CDR1 and CDR2 were assigned from the germline V gene (reference sequence) as MNHEY and SMNVEV.